These T cell receptor beta chains were read from a single sample in a study of blood T cell repertoires in COVID-19. The assay was immunoSEQ multiplex PCR, and TCRdb's table has in-frame clones only and misses some. The table records about 67,000 clones, about nine tenths of them present only once. Sequencing was done on a sample of peripheral blood. These receptors all come from a man aged 45-65 years with active COVID-19. CDR3s include the opening cysteine and the closing phenylalanine or tryptophan. D genes are given only for firm matches. Some rows have no size entry. The others give once, few or many, or a class for an expanded clone.

v_call	clone_size	d_call	j_call	cdr3_nt	cdr3_aa
TRBV24-1	-	TRBD1	TRBJ2-5	TGTGCCACCAGTCGCAGGACAGGGGGCGTCGAGACCCAGTACTTC	CATSRRTGGVETQYF
TRBV4-3	-	-	TRBJ2-4	TGCGCCAGCAGCCAAGATAGGAGCAGCATTCAGTACTTC	CASSQDRSSIQYF
TRBV7-8	-	TRBD2	TRBJ2-3	TGTGCCAGCAAGGGAGCTAGCGGATCCACAGATACGCAGTATTTT	CASKGASGSTDTQYF
TRBV11-3	few	TRBD2	TRBJ2-7	TGTGCCAGCGCGCCCGGGACTAGCCACTACGAGCAGTACTTC	CASAPGTSHYEQYF
TRBV19	-	TRBD2	TRBJ2-1	TGTGCCAGTAGAACGGGAGGCGGGGATGAGCAGTTCTTC	CASRTGGGDEQFF
TRBV5-8	-	-	TRBJ2-7	TGTGCCAGCAGCTTGAGTCTAAACCGGTTTCCTACCTACGAGCAGTACTTC	CASSLSLNRFPTYEQYF
TRBV7-2	-	-	TRBJ2-3	TGTGCCAGCAGCTTAGCTCACGCCCGCATTAGTCTACGTCGGGTGGCAGATACGCAGTATTTT	CASSLAHARISLRRVADTQYF
TRBV7-8	-	TRBD2	TRBJ2-3	TGTGCCAGCAGCTTAGCGAAGATTCGAGCGGGAGTCGCAGATACGCAGTATTTT	CASSLAKIRAGVADTQYF
TRBV11-1	-	TRBD1	TRBJ2-7	TGTGCCAGCAGCTTAGGGTTACAGGGGTACGAGCAGTACTTC	CASSLGLQGYEQYF
TRBV10-3	-	TRBD1	TRBJ2-1	TGTGCCATCAGTGAGAGGGGACAGACGCACAATGAGCAGTTCTTC	CAISERGQTHNEQFF
TRBV11-3	-	TRBD2	TRBJ2-7	TGTGCCAGCAGCGCTTCACTAGCGGGAGGCCACGAGCAGTACTTC	CASSASLAGGHEQYF
TRBV6-6	-	TRBD1	TRBJ1-5	TGTGCCAGCAGCCCAACAGGGGGAAATCAGCCCCAGCATTTT	CASSPTGGNQPQHF
TRBV7-2	-	TRBD2	TRBJ2-1	TGTGCCAGCAGCCCCGCCAGGACTAGGGGAGAGCAGTTCTTC	CASSPARTRGEQFF
TRBV28	-	-	TRBJ2-4	TGTGCCAGCAGTTCGGACAGTAACATTCAGTACTTC	CASSSDSNIQYF
TRBV7-9	once	-	TRBJ1-1	TGTGCCAGCAGCCAAACCCCAGGGGATGAAGCTTTCTTT	CASSQTPGDEAFF
TRBV5-6	-	-	TRBJ2-7	TGTGCCAGCATTAAAAACTACGAGCAGTACTTC	CASIKNYEQYF
TRBV27	-	-	TRBJ1-1	TGTGCCAGCAGTTTAAGTACCGTCATCGGGAACACTGAAGCTTTCTTT	CASSLSTVIGNTEAFF
TRBV6-5	-	-	TRBJ1-2	TGTGCCAGCAGCGACACCATTAACTATGGCTACACCTTC	CASSDTINYGYTF
TRBV7-2	-	-	TRBJ1-5	TGTGCCAGCAGCTTGGTGTCGGTCTCCTATCAGCCCCAGCATTTT	CASSLVSVSYQPQHF
TRBV11-3	once	-	TRBJ2-1	TGTGCCAGCAGTTGGGCCGATGAGCAGTTCTTC	CASSWADEQFF
TRBV7-2	-	TRBD2	TRBJ2-1	TGTGCCAGCAGCTTAGGGCGGACTAGCGGGCCCTACAATGAGCAGTTCTTC	CASSLGRTSGPYNEQFF
TRBV28	few	-	TRBJ1-1	TGTGCCAGCAATTTTCGGGTGAACACTGAAGCTTTCTTT	CASNFRVNTEAFF
TRBV5-1	-	-	TRBJ1-1	TGCGCCAGCAGCTTGGACAGGGCGGCGAACACTGAAGCTTTCTTT	CASSLDRAANTEAFF
TRBV7-9	-	TRBD2	TRBJ2-3	TGTGCCAGCAGCTTAGCAATCGGACTAGCTACAGATACGCAGTATTTT	CASSLAIGLATDTQYF
TRBV5-1	-	TRBD2	TRBJ2-1	TGCGCCAGCAGTTCCGGAGGGGCGGGAGCGGATGAGCAGTTCTTC	CASSSGGAGADEQFF
TRBV4-3	-	TRBD2	TRBJ2-6	TGCGCCAGCAGCCCATACTCCGGCGGGGGTGGGGCCAACGTCCTGACTTTC	CASSPYSGGGGANVLTF
TRBV20-1	-	-	TRBJ1-5	TGCAGTGCTAGTGTTCGGGGACAGCCCCAGCATTTT	CSASVRGQPQHF
TRBV7-2	-	-	TRBJ2-1	TGTGCCAGCAGCGTCAGGGTTGGGGAGCAGTTCTTC	CASSVRVGEQFF